These 15 T cell receptor beta chains came from one sample sequenced in a study of identical twins (dated by TCRdb to the mid-2010s). Libraries were made using 5' RACE. Sequencing instrument: Illumina HiSeq 2000. The raw public reads went through TCRdb reprocessing: fastp at Q25, MiXCR clone calling, in-frame beta chains kept. Each entry is one CDR3 protein sequence, shown with its most common DNA and genes. For this sample there are about 720,000 distinct CDR3 sequences; 18% appear just once. The top ten hold around 13% of the sample. These same data were also listed under a study on T cells expressing NK-cell markers.

The specimen was PBMCs. The origin of the receptors is a woman aged 18-29 years in good health.

This clonotype was found a few times. The rearrangement joins TRBV24-1 to TRBJ1-5; D not resolved. The germline V gene encodes CDR1 KGHDR and CDR2 SFDVKD. V shed 6 bases and J shed 3 bases, with 8 bases lying between them. The CDR3 runs 13 residues. This chain's CDR3 is CATSQNSNQPQHF. CDR3 nucleotides: TGTGCCACCAGTCAGAATTCCAATCAGCCCCAGCATTTT.

This clonotype was detected a few times. The junction departs from the called germline gene at one end, perhaps through a read error. This chain links TRBV29-1 with TRBJ2-1, with a weak D call TRBD2 (6 bases). Germline assignment: CDR1 SQVTM and CDR2 ANQGSEA. The CDR3 is 9 amino acids. CDR3 in amino acids: CSVGGDQEF. In nucleotides, the CDR3 is TGCAGCGTGGGGGGAGATCAGGAATTC.

This clonotype occurred a few times. The genes are TRBV10-3 and TRBJ1-5, with D possibly TRBD1 on 5 matching bases. The germline V and J ends were trimmed by 5 bases and 2 bases, with 10 bases remaining between them. Germline V CDR1 and CDR2: ENHRY, SYGVKD. The CDR3 has 14 residues. The CDR3 protein is CAISSQGGNQPQHF. CDR3 DNA sequence: TGTGCCATCAGTTCTCAGGGTGGCAATCAGCCCCAGCATTTT.

V and J are TRBV20-1 and TRBJ1-1, with D maybe TRBD1 (5 bases). V was trimmed by 0 bases and J by 1 base, leaving 12 bases between them. CDR3 length equals 15 residues. The V gene's germline CDR1 is DFQATT and CDR2 SNEGSKA (reference sequence). Written as DNA, the CDR3 is TGCAGTGCTAGAGAGAACAGGAATTGGAACACTGAAGCTTTCTTT. The encoded protein is CSARENRNWNTEAFF.

The gene calls are TRBV3-1 and TRBJ1-1; 8 bases match TRBD1. J lost 7 bases, V lost 4 bases, and 5 bases had no gene match. Germline V gives CDR1 LGHDT, CDR2 YNNKEL (reference sequence). The CDR3 consists of 13 residues. CDR3 coding DNA: TGTGCCAGCAGCCGACGGACAGGGTTTGAAGCTTTCTTT. It yields the protein CASSRRTGFEAFF.

V gene TRBV6-5 combines with J gene TRBJ2-1, with D tentatively TRBD2 (5 bases). Trimming took off 4 bases at V and 2 bases at J, with 12 bases between the two ends. This CDR3 region has 15 residues. Germline V gene lookup returns CDR1 MNHEY and CDR2 SVGAGI. CDR3 region: CASSSGRAPYNEQFF. As DNA, the CDR3 is TGTGCCAGCAGTTCCGGGCGGGCCCCCTACAATGAGCAGTTCTTC.

For the CDR3, the DNA is TGCGCCAGCAGCTCCAGCCCGGGACGGAACTACGAGCAGTACTTC. This gives the protein CASSSSPGRNYEQYF. This sequence joins TRBV5-1 and TRBJ2-7; possibly TRBD1 or TRBD2 for D (5 bases each). V dropped 3 bases and J dropped 3 bases, with 16 bases sitting between them. This CDR3 contains 15 residues. The germline V gene encodes CDR1 SGHRS and CDR2 YFSETQ.

In its sample, this clonotype was seen a few times. The chain has TRBV15 and TRBJ2-3, with D tentatively TRBD1 or TRBD2 (6 bases each). With 7 bases removed from V and 1 base from J, the gap between germline ends came to 12 bases. The CDR3 spans 14 residues. The germline gives CDR1 LNHNV, CDR2 YYDKDF (reference sequence). This CDR3 is CATTERGGTDTQYF. DNA for the CDR3: TGTGCCACCACCGAAAGGGGGGGCACAGATACGCAGTATTTT.

The chain combines TRBV3-1 with TRBJ2-3; 12 bases fit TRBD2. CDR1 is LGHDT, CDR2 YNNKEL, per germline (reference sequence). Losses at the gene ends were 4 bases for V and 4 bases for J; bases not matched to a gene: 3. This CDR3 has 15 amino acids. The CDR3 coding sequence is TGTGCCAGCAGCCCTAGCGGGAGGGCCTCAGATACGCAGTATTTT. Translation: CASSPSGRASDTQYF.

V gene TRBV29-1 combines with J gene TRBJ2-1, with TRBD2 as a possible D gene (5 bases). The V gene's germline CDR1 is SQVTM and CDR2 ANQGSEA. The CDR3 length is 11 residues. The ends were cut back, 7 bases at V and 6 bases at J, with 10 bases in the middle. CDR3 sequence (DNA): TGCAGCGGGGAGCGTCCCAATGAGCAGTTCTTC. It encodes CSGERPNEQFF.

This clonotype was detected many times. V is TRBV20-1 and J is TRBJ2-7, with a possible D match to TRBD2 (5 bases). Trimming pared 4 bases from V and 3 bases from J, leaving 16 bases between. Germline CDR1 is DFQATT and CDR2 is SNEGSKA (reference sequence). The CDR3 has 14 residues. CDR3 nucleotides: TGCAGTGCTAAAAGACCGCTAGCTAGCTACGAGCAGTACTTC. It specifies CSAKRPLASYEQYF.

This clonotype was detected a few times. The chain recombines TRBV29-1 with TRBJ1-2, with 10 nucleotides matching TRBD1. The V and J ends lost 4 bases and 6 bases, in that order; junction bases with no gene match: 2. The CDR3 sequence is 12 residues long. CDR1 is SQVTM, CDR2 ANQGSEA, per germline. Written as DNA, the CDR3 is TGCAGCGTTGCGGGACAGGGGAATGGCTACACCTTC. Translating gives CSVAGQGNGYTF. Filled out from reference TRBV29-1 and TRBJ1-2, the complete variable domain reads SAVISQKPSRDICQRGTSLTIQCQVDSQVTMMFWYRQQPGQSLTLIATANQGSEATYESGFVIDKFPISRPNLTFSTLTVSNMSPEDSSIYLCSVAGQGNGYTFGSGTRLTVV.

This clonotype was counted a few times. This rearrangement joins TRBV7-9 to TRBJ2-1, with a weak D call TRBD1 (7 bases). Germline V gene data show CDR1 as SEHNR and CDR2 as FQNEAQ (reference sequence). CDR3 length equals 14 residues. Trimming stripped 8 bases from V and 2 bases from J, with 13 bases between. CDR3 residues: CASGAGGTYNEQFF. In DNA, the CDR3 is TGTGCCAGCGGTGCAGGGGGGACCTACAATGAGCAGTTCTTC.

This clonotype was detected a few times. V is TRBV12-3 or TRBV12-4 and J is TRBJ1-2; weak D call: TRBD1 (6 bases). V was shortened by 2 bases and J by 2 bases, with 9 bases between the two germline ends. This CDR3 is built from 14 residues. The CDR3 bases are TGTGCCAGCAGTTTAAAGAGGGGGAACTATGGCTACACCTTC. It yields the protein CASSLKRGNYGYTF.

This chain connects TRBV5-1 to TRBJ2-5, with 11 bases matching TRBD2. Germline CDR1 is SGHRS and CDR2 is YFSETQ. This CDR3 is 15 amino acids long. Trimming took 4 bases from V and 1 from J; bases not matched to a gene: 3. The DNA of the CDR3 is TGCGCCAGCAGCCCCACTAGCGGGAGCCAAGAGACCCAGTACTTC. This gives the protein CASSPTSGSQETQYF.